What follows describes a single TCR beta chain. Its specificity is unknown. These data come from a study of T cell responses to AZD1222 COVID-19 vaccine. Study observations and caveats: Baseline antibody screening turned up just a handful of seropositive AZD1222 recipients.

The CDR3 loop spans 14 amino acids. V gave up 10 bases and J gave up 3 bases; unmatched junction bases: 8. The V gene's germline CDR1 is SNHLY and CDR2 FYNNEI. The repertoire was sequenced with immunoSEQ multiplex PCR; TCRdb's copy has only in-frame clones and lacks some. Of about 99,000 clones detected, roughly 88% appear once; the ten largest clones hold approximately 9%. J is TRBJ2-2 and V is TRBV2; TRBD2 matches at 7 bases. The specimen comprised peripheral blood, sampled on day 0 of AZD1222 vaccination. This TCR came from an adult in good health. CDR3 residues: CATLGGRDTGELFF. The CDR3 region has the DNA TGTGCCACCCTGGGAGGGCGGGACACCGGGGAGCTGTTTTTT.